This T cell receptor (beta chain) was recovered during a study of beta chain features in type 1 diabetes. Findings of the study overall: Lower insertion and higher deletion counts appeared at VDJ junctions in type 1 diabetes patients.

There are 14 residues in the CDR3. With V trimmed by 0 bases and J by 4 bases, 0 bases remained unmatched. Germline CDR1 SGHRS, CDR2 YFSETQ. The sequenced template was cDNA made from the entire isolated RNA. The data were produced by immunoSEQ multiplex PCR, yet TCRdb's version contains in-frame clones alone and is incomplete. The sample holds tens of thousands of clones, around 32% seen once. This clone came up a few times. The antigen remains undetermined. Sequencing input: stem cell memory CD4+ T cells from blood. This TCR came from a woman under 30 in good health. V is TRBV5-1 and J is TRBJ2-5, with 10 bases fitting TRBD2. This chain's CDR3 is CASSLASGRETQYF. CDR3 in DNA: TGCGCCAGCAGCTTGGCTAGCGGGAGAGAGACCCAGTACTTC.